The rows below give T cell receptor beta chains drawn from one sample of a study of cytomegalovirus exposure and HLA in healthy donors. Using immunoSEQ multiplex PCR, the repertoire was profiled, and TCRdb retains in-frame clones only, with some absent. The sample holds roughly 97,000 clones, roughly three quarters seen once. Sequencing was carried out using PBMCs. The source is a woman aged 35 to 49 in good health and CMV-seronegative. The CDR3 runs from the conserved cysteine through the conserved F or W. Each record gives: V gene, D gene, J gene, CDR3 length, clone size, CDR3 DNA, CDR3 protein. D genes are given only for firm matches. Size tells how often a clone was seen (once, few, many) or the class of an expanded clone, and some rows leave it out.

TRBV6-5,.,TRBJ2-5,14,.,TGTGCCAGCAGTCGCCCCAGTTACCAAGAGACCCAGTACTTC,CASSRPSYQETQYF
TRBV4-1,.,TRBJ2-2,16,.,TGCGCCAGCAGCTTCTCCCCCGGACAGTACACCGGGGAGCTGTTTTTT,CASSFSPGQYTGELFF
TRBV7-9,.,TRBJ2-7,13,.,TGTGCCAGCAGTCACACCGGGATTCACGAGCAGTACTTC,CASSHTGIHEQYF
TRBV28,.,TRBJ2-1,15,.,TGTGCCAGCAGTTTAAGGACAGCATTACACAATGAGCAGTTCTTC,CASSLRTALHNEQFF
TRBV5-8,.,TRBJ1-5,15,.,TGTGCCAGCAGCCGAGTATTTTATAGCAATCAGCCCCAGCATTTT,CASSRVFYSNQPQHF
TRBV5-5,.,TRBJ1-1,14,.,TGTGCCAGCAGCTCCTACTCGGGGGGCACTGAAGCTTTCTTT,CASSSYSGGTEAFF
TRBV7-9,.,TRBJ1-1,13,.,TGTGCCAACCAGGAGGCGGCCAACACTGAAGCTTTCTTT,CANQEAANTEAFF
TRBV4-3,TRBD2,TRBJ2-1,19,.,TGCGCCAGCAGCCAAGTTCTTAGTAGACTAGCAATGCGGTACAATGAGCAGTTCTTC,CASSQVLSRLAMRYNEQFF
TRBV7-9,.,TRBJ1-2,13,.,TGTGCCAGCAACTTAAAGGCAGGGGCCAGCTACACCTTC,CASNLKAGASYTF
TRBV9,TRBD1,TRBJ1-1,16,.,TGTGCCAGCAGCGTCGAACTACAGGGGGAGAACACTGAAGCTTTCTTT,CASSVELQGENTEAFF
TRBV5-8,.,TRBJ1-1,16,.,TGTGCCAGCAGCTTGTATCGGGGGGCCAAGAACACTGAAGCTTTCTTT,CASSLYRGAKNTEAFF
TRBV28,.,TRBJ2-7,11,.,TGTGCCAGCAAACTCTCCTACGAGCAGTACTTC,CASKLSYEQYF
TRBV28,TRBD1,TRBJ2-3,14,.,TGTGCCGTACAGGGGGTGGTATTAGAGGATACGCAGTATTTT,CAVQGVVLEDTQYF
TRBV5-6,.,TRBJ1-2,14,.,TGTGCCAGCAGCTTGGCTCACCAGGGGAATGGCTACACCTTC,CASSLAHQGNGYTF
TRBV9,TRBD1,TRBJ1-1,13,.,TGTGCCAGCAGCGGGGGGACAGGGCTTGAAGCTTTCTTT,CASSGGTGLEAFF
TRBV27,.,TRBJ2-6,18,.,TGTGCCAGCAGTGGATATAGCTCGGGGGTACCTGGGGCCAACGTCCTGACTTTC,CASSGYSSGVPGANVLTF
TRBV28,TRBD2,TRBJ2-1,18,.,TGTGCCAGCATCTCGGGGGCTAGCGGGAGCATTACGGGCGATGAGCAGTTCTTC,CASISGASGSITGDEQFF
TRBV9,TRBD2,TRBJ2-1,18,.,TGTGCCAGCAGCGTTCGTTTAGCGGGAGGCCAATTCTACAATGAGCAGTTCTTC,CASSVRLAGGQFYNEQFF
TRBV10-3,TRBD1,TRBJ1-2,16,.,TGTGCCATCAGGAAGGAGTTGGACAGGCCAACAAGGGGCTACACCTTC,CAIRKELDRPTRGYTF
TRBV2,.,TRBJ2-1,13,few,TGTGCCAGCAGTGGACAGGACTACAATGAGCAGTTCTTC,CASSGQDYNEQFF
TRBV18,TRBD1,TRBJ1-4,17,.,TGTGCCAGCTCACGACCGGGACAGGGGGCTTCTAATGAAAAACTGTTTTTT,CASSRPGQGASNEKLFF
TRBV19,.,TRBJ1-5,13,.,TGTGCCAGTACTAAAGACAGAAATCAGCCCCAGCATTTT,CASTKDRNQPQHF
TRBV7-2,TRBD2,TRBJ2-3,15,.,TGTGCCAGCAGCTGGACTAGCGGGATCGCAGATACGCAGTATTTT,CASSWTSGIADTQYF
TRBV5-1,TRBD2,TRBJ2-1,15,.,TGCGCCAGCAGCGCAGGGACTAGCGGCTACAATGAGCAGTTCTTC,CASSAGTSGYNEQFF
TRBV5-4,TRBD1,TRBJ1-2,15,.,TGTGCCAGCAGCTTGGGAGGGACAGGGGGCGTAGGCTACACCTTC,CASSLGGTGGVGYTF
TRBV7-9,TRBD1,TRBJ1-1,14,.,TGTGCCAGCAGCTCGTGGGACAGCCAATATGAAGCTTTCTTT,CASSSWDSQYEAFF
TRBV2,TRBD1,TRBJ2-7,17,once,TGTGCCAGCAGTGGTCCCGGGACAGGGGCCAACTCCTACGAGCAGTACTTC,CASSGPGTGANSYEQYF
TRBV29-1,.,TRBJ2-1,13,.,TGCAGCGGGGAGGAGGGAGAGAACAATGAGCAGTTCTTC,CSGEEGENNEQFF
TRBV19,.,TRBJ2-3,11,once,TGTGCCAGTAGTATCCAAGATACGCAGTATTTT,CASSIQDTQYF
TRBV6-4,TRBD1,TRBJ2-3,17,.,TGTGCCAGCAGTGACTACAGGGGGCCATTAGACACAGATACGCAGTATTTT,CASSDYRGPLDTDTQYF
TRBV15,TRBD1,TRBJ1-3,15,.,TGTGCCACCAGCAGAGATCGGGACAGCGGAAACACCATATATTTT,CATSRDRDSGNTIYF